One sample yielded the 4 T cell receptor beta chains listed below, sequenced in a study of shared clonotypes between healthy human individuals. Sequencing was performed with immunoSEQ multiplex PCR; in TCRdb, only in-frame clones are kept and a portion is missing. The sample lists roughly 1,000,000 clones; 75% to 85% were seen once. Sequencing used memory CD4+ T cells from PBMCs. The subset is: CD45RA-negative fraction. The source is a young man in good health. Some clones in this sample may be carry-over from other donors' samples.

This clone was counted between two and nine times. This rearrangement joins TRBV19 to TRBJ2-3, with D possibly matching TRBD1 (6 bases). CDR1 and CDR2 (germline): LNHDA, SQIVND (reference sequence). CDR3 size: 14 residues. The V end lost 3 bases, the J end lost 2 bases, and 9 bases lay between the germline ends. The CDR3 DNA reads TGTGCCAGTAGTATGGACAGCTACACAGATACGCAGTATTTT. Its translation is CASSMDSYTDTQYF.

The sample holds many counts of this clone. The chain employs TRBV7-2 and TRBJ2-3; a weak D match, TRBD1 (5 bases). The germline V gene has CDR1 SGHTA and CDR2 FQGNSA. V lost 7 bases, J lost 2 bases, and 13 bases lay in between. The CDR3 has 14 amino acids. The CDR3 region has the DNA TGTGCCAGCACACCAGGGTATTCCACAGATACGCAGTATTTT. This gives the protein CASTPGYSTDTQYF.

The rearrangement joins TRBV7-6 to TRBJ2-2; possibly TRBD2 for D (7 bases). Looked up from germline, CDR1 is SGHVS and CDR2 is FNYEAQ. Trimming stripped 5 bases from V and 6 bases from J, with 19 bases between. This CDR3 comprises 16 residues. CDR3 bases: TGTGCCAGCAGCATTATCAGGGGCGGGGGAGCCGGGGAGCTGTTTTTT. Protein sequence: CASSIIRGGGAGELFF. The full variable domain, its missing parts supplied by reference TRBV7-6 and TRBJ2-2, is GAGVSQSPRYKVTKRGQDVALRCDPISGHVSLYWYRQALGQGPEFLTYFNYEAQQDKSGLPNDRFSAERPEGSISTLTIQRTEQRDSAMYRCASSIIRGGGAGELFFGEGSRLTVL.

This chain uses TRBV27 with TRBJ1-6, with TRBD1 identical over 8 bases. Germline V gene lookup returns CDR1 MNHEY and CDR2 SMNVEV (reference sequence). V shed 5 bases, J shed 9 bases, and the junction held 9 bases outside the gene matches. The CDR3 extends over 15 amino acids. CDR3 residues: CASSPQTGVASPLHF. CDR3 nucleotides: TGTGCCAGCAGTCCTCAGACAGGGGTAGCTTCACCCCTCCACTTT.